The 15 T cell receptor beta chains presented below share a single source sample, sequenced in a study of blood T cells in healthy people across ages. Next came a second PCR, run for about 7 to 11 cycles, which used a sample-barcoded 5' primer along with a J-beta primer mix. TCRdb reanalysed the 5' RACE reads using MiXCR and keeps one entry per CDR3 protein. Among approximately 820,000 distinct CDR3 sequences listed, under 45% were seen once. Sequenced sample: blood. These receptor sequences come from a man between 60 and 70 years old in good health.

This clonotype has just one count. V and J are TRBV12-3 or TRBV12-4 and TRBJ2-5; D call uncertain. Trimming shortened V by 1 base and J by 4 bases, and 13 bases separated the two germline ends. The CDR3 has 15 amino acids. The DNA of the CDR3 is TGTGCCAGCAGTTTAGTCGAAGTGAAATCAGAGACCCAGTACTTC. As protein: CASSLVEVKSETQYF.

This clonotype has a handful of counts. V usage is TRBV6-1 and J usage is TRBJ2-7; D remains unclear. The J call may be faulty, since TRBJ2-5 better matches the DNA end. The CDR3 contains 12 residues. Germline V gene sequence: CDR1 MNHNS, CDR2 SASEGT. CDR3 nucleotides: TGTGCCAGCAGTGAAGTTGCAGAGACCCAGTACTTC. As protein: CASSEVAETQYF.

The chain employs TRBV5-1 and TRBJ2-1; D may correspond to TRBD1 or TRBD2 (6 bases each). Germline CDR1 is SGHRS and CDR2 is YFSETQ. V was trimmed by 3 bases and J by 5 bases, leaving 9 bases between them. The CDR3 is 13 amino acids. CDR3 in DNA: TGCGCCAGCAGCTACCGGGGGCACAATGAGCAGTTCTTC. Its translation is CASSYRGHNEQFF.

A few counts support this clonotype. The rearrangement uses TRBV5-5 and TRBJ1-6; a possible D gene is TRBD1 (6 bases). The V and J ends lost 2 bases and 7 bases respectively, with 13 bases between them. The CDR3 sequence is 15 residues long. The germline V gene has CDR1 SGHKS and CDR2 YYEKEE (reference sequence). The CDR3: CASSLPGHKNSPLHF. The CDR3, as DNA: TGTGCCAGCAGCTTACCGGGACACAAAAATTCACCCCTCCACTTT.

In its sample, this clonotype was seen many times. V usage is TRBV29-1 and J usage is TRBJ2-5; D might be TRBD2 (5 bases). The germline gives CDR1 SQVTM, CDR2 ANQGSEA. The CDR3 loop spans 13 amino acids. Deletions cut 4 bases from V and 2 bases from J, with 11 bases between. The CDR3 nucleotides are TGCAGCGTTGCTCCGACGGGACAAGAGACCCAGTACTTC. Protein sequence: CSVAPTGQETQYF.

The chain employs TRBV9 and TRBJ2-4, with D perhaps matching TRBD2 (6 bases). The CDR3 consists of 15 residues. Looked up from germline, CDR1 is SGDLS and CDR2 is YYNGEE. V lost 0 bases and J lost 0, with 7 bases in between. The CDR3 sequence: CASSVDGGAKNIQYF. Written as DNA, the CDR3 is TGTGCCAGCAGCGTAGACGGGGGAGCCAAAAACATTCAGTACTTC.

This clonotype has a single count. In DNA form, the CDR3 reads TGTGCCAGCAGTGAAGAAACAGGGGGAACAGATACGCAGTATTTT. This sequence encodes CASSEETGGTDTQYF. The chain recombines TRBV6-1 with TRBJ2-3; 8 positions match TRBD1. The CDR3 is 15 amino acids. The V segment lost 1 base and the J segment 3 bases; nucleotides outside the gene matches: 3. CDR1 is MNHNS and CDR2 is SASEGT in the germline V gene.

This clonotype was observed a handful of times. The CDR3 region is CASSRSRTTTLETQYF. As DNA, the CDR3 is TGTGCCAGCAGCCGGTCTAGGACTACCACCCTGGAGACCCAGTACTTC. This chain uses TRBV7-8 with TRBJ2-5, with D possibly being TRBD2 (6 bases). CDR1 SGHVS and CDR2 FQNEAQ come from the germline V gene. CDR3 length: 16 residues. The V and J ends lost 5 bases and 5 bases respectively, with 21 bases between them.

The chain joins TRBV5-6 to TRBJ1-2, with no clear D. This CDR3 has 15 amino acids. Trimming took 1 base from V and 0 from J, leaving 10 bases between them. Germline-derived CDR1 and CDR2 are SGHDT and YYEEEE. CDR3 sequence: CASSLLVASNYGYTF. DNA of the CDR3: TGTGCCAGCAGCTTGTTGGTGGCATCTAACTATGGCTACACCTTC.

V usage is TRBV13 and J usage is TRBJ1-1; D gene uncertain. The CDR3 has 14 residues. V lost 7 bases to trimming and J lost 1 base, with 13 bases between them. Germline V CDR1 and CDR2: PRHDT, FYEKMQ (reference sequence). The CDR3: CASIRTGTNTEAFF. DNA of the CDR3: TGTGCCAGCATCCGGACGGGCACGAACACTGAAGCTTTCTTT. Variable domain in full (rest from reference TRBV13 and TRBJ1-1): AAGVIQSPRHLIKEKRETATLKCYPIPRHDTVYWYQQGPGQDPQFLISFYEKMQSDKGSIPDRFSAQQFSDYHSELNMSSLELGDSALYFCASIRTGTNTEAFFGQGTRLTVV.

This clonotype was picked up a small number of times. This rearrangement joins TRBV21-1 to TRBJ2-1; the table's D call TRBD1 went unverified against the DNA. TRBV21-1 is given as a pseudogene. The CDR3 is 13 amino acids. In DNA, the CDR3 is TGTGCCAGCGGGCCCCGGGAGAGGGATGAGCAGTTCTTC. This sequence encodes CASGPRERDEQFF.

There are many counts of this clonotype. The CDR3 spells CAISRTSGGFDEQFF. The CDR3 DNA follows: TGTGCCATCAGTCGGACGAGCGGGGGATTCGATGAGCAGTTCTTC. The chain uses TRBV10-3 and TRBJ2-1; 8 bases line up with TRBD2. The germline V gene encodes CDR1 ENHRY and CDR2 SYGVKD. The CDR3 has 15 amino acids. The trim removed 5 bases at V and 8 bases at J, leaving 11 bases unmatched.

This chain links TRBV12-3 or TRBV12-4 with TRBJ1-6, with unresolved D. V was clipped by 6 bases and J by 15 bases, with 15 bases between them. The CDR3 runs to 12 residues. CDR3 nucleotides: TGTGCCAGCAGGTTATCACTCGGGATCCTCCACTTT. Translation gives CASRLSLGILHF.

The V and J genes are TRBV27 and TRBJ1-2; TRBD1 aligns across 8 bases. From germline, CDR1 is MNHEY and CDR2 SMNVEV (reference sequence). Germline trimming cut 5 bases from V and 8 bases from J; bases unmatched to any gene: 16. The CDR3 length is 16 residues. The chain's CDR3 is CASSSRGVQGAAGYTF. The CDR3, as DNA: TGTGCCAGCAGTAGTAGGGGGGTGCAGGGGGCAGCAGGCTACACCTTC.

This clonotype appeared a few times. J is TRBJ2-5 and V is TRBV27; 7 bases fit TRBD1. Germline lookup yields CDR1 MNHEY and CDR2 SMNVEV (reference sequence). Losses at the gene ends were 5 bases for V and 0 bases for J; bases not matched to a gene: 9. This CDR3 spans 16 amino acids. The CDR3, as DNA: TGTGCCAGCAGTCAATACAGACAGGGACACCAAGAGACCCAGTACTTC. It yields the protein CASSQYRQGHQETQYF.